This record looks at one T cell receptor (beta chain) sequence and its context. Its antigen is not known. The data stem from a study of T cell responses to AZD1222 COVID-19 vaccine. General study findings and limits: Distributed over spike, vaccine-associated CD4 TCRs predominated at 160-218 and 743-854.

The CDR3 totals 15 residues. V was pared by 0 bases and J by 5 bases, with 13 bases between. In germline, CDR1 is SGHRS, CDR2 YFSETQ. TCRdb's copy holds only in-frame clones and misses some; the assay was immunoSEQ multiplex PCR. The sample gives 72,000 or so clones, roughly 85% of which show up once; about a fifth is in the top ten. The sequencing used peripheral blood, collected on day 0 of AZD1222 vaccination. This rearrangement joins TRBV5-1 to TRBJ2-3, with a possible D match to TRBD1 (6 bases). The sequence was collected from an adult in good health. The CDR3 is CASSLGAGVRDTQYF. DNA of the CDR3: TGCGCCAGCAGCTTGGGTGCAGGGGTGAGAGATACGCAGTATTTT.